One and the same sample provided the 5 T cell receptor beta chains below, sequenced in a study of early T cells in non-severe SARS-CoV-2 infection. TCRdb redid the calling of the 5' RACE reads with MiXCR, one entry per CDR3 protein. The sample yields approximately 100,000 distinct CDR3 sequences, approximately 11% seen once. Sequences were obtained from whole blood. Receptor source: an adult who was a healthcare worker with PCR-confirmed SARS-CoV-2 infection or an uninfected control (not recorded which).

This clonotype was observed many times. CDR3 protein: CSVEVPGTETYNEQFF. DNA for the CDR3: TGCAGCGTTGAAGTCCCCGGGACAGAGACCTACAATGAGCAGTTCTTC. The V and J genes are TRBV29-1 and TRBJ2-1; 7 bases agree with TRBD1. The CDR3 loop spans 16 amino acids. Germline V gene data show CDR1 as SQVTM and CDR2 as ANQGSEA. The J segment lost 2 bases and the V segment lost 1 base, leaving 8 bases of the junction unmatched.

In this sample, this clonotype turned up many times. This sequence joins TRBV9 and TRBJ2-3, with 9 positions matching TRBD2. The CDR3 is 15 amino acids. The germline gives CDR1 SGDLS, CDR2 YYNGEE. The V and J ends lost 0 bases and 4 bases, in that order; junction bases with no gene match: 3. The CDR3 reads CASSVERGVSDTQYF. The CDR3 coding sequence is TGTGCCAGCAGCGTAGAGCGGGGGGTTTCAGATACGCAGTATTTT.

The table lists this clonotype with a few counts. V usage is TRBV7-9 and J usage is TRBJ2-7, with D perhaps TRBD1 (6 bases). The V end was cut by 5 bases, the J end by 1 base, with 18 bases between. CDR1 is SEHNR and CDR2 is FQNEAQ in the germline V gene (reference sequence). The CDR3 consists of 16 residues. Here the CDR3 DNA reads TGTGCCAGCAGCCCGTTGGCAGGGGTCCATTCCTACGAGCAGTACTTC. Protein sequence: CASSPLAGVHSYEQYF.

Written as DNA, the CDR3 is TGTGCCAGCAGCTTACAGATGACAGGGAGAGAGCACAATGAGCAGTTCTTC. It codes for CASSLQMTGREHNEQFF. The genes are TRBV5-6 and TRBJ2-1, with 7 bases aligning to TRBD1. CDR1 and CDR2 (germline): SGHDT, YYEEEE. The CDR3 has 17 residues. Trimming cost V 2 bases and J 5 bases; bases outside gene matches: 13.

This clonotype was seen a handful of times. The rearrangement links TRBV24-1 to TRBJ2-1, with D uncertain. Germline V gene sequence: CDR1 KGHDR, CDR2 SFDVKD. V was shortened by 5 bases and J by 8 bases, with 9 bases between the two germline ends. The CDR3 loop spans 12 amino acids. The CDR3: CATSGKGYEQFF. In DNA form, the CDR3 reads TGTGCCACCAGTGGTAAGGGTTATGAGCAGTTCTTC.